The 2 T cell receptor beta chains presented below share a single source sample, sequenced in a study of Graves' ophthalmopathy and Graves' hyperthyroidism. Beta-chain TCR CDR3 regions were amplified from RNA transcripts. First-round RT-PCR used HTBI primers; second-round multiplex PCR followed. TCRdb fed the multiplex PCR reads into MiXCR, producing one record per CDR3 protein. The sample lists around 170,000 distinct CDR3 sequences, approximately 40% occurring once. Sequencing input: peripheral blood. These receptor sequences come from a woman aged 40-49 years with Graves' ophthalmopathy.

This chain uses TRBV24-1 with TRBJ2-5; 7 nucleotides line up with TRBD1. Germline CDR1 reads KGHDR; CDR2 reads SFDVKD. CDR3 size: 15 residues. The V and J ends lost 4 bases and 6 bases, in that order; junction bases with no gene match: 10. The CDR3 DNA reads as TGTGCCACCAGTGACACCACAGGGGTACGGCAGACCCAGTACTTC. It yields the protein CATSDTTGVRQTQYF.

At least ten counts were recorded for this clonotype. The chain couples TRBV4-3 to TRBJ1-2; perhaps TRBD1 as D (5 bases). Germline-derived CDR1 and CDR2 are LGHNA and YSLEER. The germline V and J ends were trimmed by 0 bases and 12 bases, with 14 bases remaining between them. The CDR3 is 13 amino acids. The CDR3 reads CASSQEGQPFHTF. As DNA, the CDR3 is TGCGCCAGCAGCCAAGAGGGGCAGCCCTTCCACACCTTC.